This T cell receptor beta chain is from a study of cytomegalovirus exposure and HLA in healthy donors. Study details: The Caucasian-associated ancestry cluster held less than 85% of 300 to 500 genotyped donors.

CDR1 and CDR2 from the germline V gene are SGDLS and YYNGEE. The V and J ends lost 6 bases and 5 bases respectively, with 20 bases between them. The CDR3 is 15 amino acids. The study, taken as a whole, reports: As confirmed in vitro, three CMV-associated chains were specific for CMV antigens. In a later analysis, at a false discovery rate of 0.05, approximately 15,000 TCR beta sequences matched HLA alleles.

Participants comprised healthy donors of bone marrow. Only a few counts were recorded for this clone. Its antigen remains unknown. Both 60 Vbeta primers and 13 Jbeta primers went into the PCR. The assay was immunoSEQ multiplex PCR, and TCRdb's table has in-frame clones only and misses some. The sample lists about 130,000 clones; approximately 77% were seen once. V and J are TRBV9 and TRBJ1-1; tentative D call: TRBD1 (6 bases). Material for sequencing was PBMCs. This receptor was taken from a man younger than 45 in good health and CMV-seronegative. For the CDR3, the DNA is TGTGCCAGCACCAATCTCGGGGGGCTGGGGACTGAAGCTTTCTTT. This gives the protein CASTNLGGLGTEAFF.